This TCR beta chain derives from a study of CD8 T cell repertoires and HIV-1 epitope variants. The wider study: Epitopes were three Gag families plus Nef HW9 and YT9.

Using immunoSEQ multiplex PCR, the repertoire was profiled, and TCRdb retains in-frame clones only, with some absent. This table has over 90,000 clones, around 75% appearing once. Trimming removed 0 bases at V and 3 bases at J, with 10 bases between. Germline CDR1 reads SGHKS; CDR2 reads YYEKEE (reference sequence). This CDR3 spans 15 amino acids. This clone was seen more than once but under ten times. The sequence was obtained from a male donor with HIV. This chain connects TRBV5-5 to TRBJ1-5, with D perhaps matching TRBD1 (6 bases). The sample comprised uncultured baseline CD8+ T cells from peripheral blood mononuclear cells (PBMCs). Written as DNA, the CDR3 is TGTGCCAGCAGCTTGGCGGACAGCTCCAATCAGCCCCAGCATTTT. Translation: CASSLADSSNQPQHF.